Listed here are 30 T cell receptor beta chains from one sample, sequenced in a study of T-cell memory formation after mild COVID-19. TCRdb processed the 5' RACE reads anew with MiXCR; each CDR3 protein has one entry. In the table there are about 180,000 distinct CDR3 sequences, more than 15% of which are singletons. Sequencing was done on a sample of PBMCs or a T cell subset sorted from them (not recorded which). Receptors were obtained from an adult woman who had mild COVID-19 (a few samples of this study predate the infection). Cell type and time point are not known.

The rearrangement uses TRBV5-1 and TRBJ1-1; D is uncertain. The germline gives CDR1 SGHRS, CDR2 YFSETQ. V was clipped by 0 bases and J by 4 bases, with 10 bases between them. The CDR3 extends over 14 amino acids. CDR3 sequence: CASSLVDGFTEAFF. The DNA for the CDR3 is TGCGCCAGCAGCTTGGTGGACGGGTTCACTGAAGCTTTCTTT.

The chain carries TRBV7-6 and TRBJ2-7, with a tentative D call TRBD1 (6 bases). Germline V lookup: CDR1 SGHVS, CDR2 FNYEAQ. The CDR3 runs to 15 residues. V was clipped by 3 bases and J by 6 bases, with 18 bases between them. The CDR3: CASSLSTDSTSEQYF. DNA for the CDR3: TGTGCCAGCAGCTTGTCGACGGACAGTACCTCCGAGCAGTACTTC.

This clonotype has just a few counts. This chain links TRBV7-2 with TRBJ1-2; a weak D match, TRBD1 (6 bases). Germline V gene data show CDR1 as SGHTA and CDR2 as FQGNSA. V was cut by 5 bases and J by 7 bases, with 17 bases left in between. This CDR3 has 14 residues. The CDR3 DNA reads as TGTGCCAGCAGCGCAGAGGGGGGCGTGGGTGGCTACACCTTC. Encoded protein: CASSAEGGVGGYTF.

There are a few counts of this clonotype. The CDR3 loop is CASSLLRQSHNEQFF. CDR3 sequence (DNA): TGTGCCAGCAGTTTACTCCGACAGTCCCACAATGAGCAGTTCTTC. This chain joins TRBV12-3 or TRBV12-4 and TRBJ2-1; TRBD1 is a possible D gene (5 bases). The CDR3 loop spans 15 amino acids. Trimming left V 2 bases short and J 5 bases short, with 13 bases between.

The chain's CDR3 is CSATGTSYNEQFF. CDR3 in DNA: TGCAGTGCAACCGGGACTTCTTACAATGAGCAGTTCTTC. The chain combines TRBV20-1 with TRBJ2-1; D is possibly TRBD2 (6 bases). The V and J ends lost 6 bases and 4 bases respectively, with 13 bases between them. Germline lookup yields CDR1 DFQATT and CDR2 SNEGSKA (reference sequence). The CDR3 is made up of 13 amino acids.

This clonotype was counted between two and nine times. J is TRBJ2-7 and V is TRBV12-3 or TRBV12-4; no definite D call. The CDR3 consists of 13 residues. The V and J ends lost 3 bases and 3 bases respectively, with 9 bases between them. The CDR3 DNA follows: TGTGCCAGCAGTTTGGGTGGGATCTACGAGCAGTACTTC. This codes for CASSLGGIYEQYF.

This chain connects TRBV19 to TRBJ2-4; the D is unclear. Germline CDR1 reads LNHDA; CDR2 reads SQIVND (reference sequence). CDR3 length: 16 residues. Trimming left V 4 bases short and J 2 bases short, with 15 bases between. The CDR3 region has the DNA TGTGCCAGTAGTAGGGCAAAGGGTCCACCCAAAAACATTCAGTACTTC. This encodes CASSRAKGPPKNIQYF.

This clonotype was detected a few times. CDR3 nucleotides: TGCAGTGCCGAGCGGTGGACAGGGCAAGTCTATGGCTACACCTTC. It specifies CSAERWTGQVYGYTF. The rearrangement links TRBV20-1 to TRBJ1-2, with 8 nucleotides matching TRBD1. The junction had 13 bases not matched to a gene; V was cut back by 6 bases and J by 4 bases. This CDR3 has 15 amino acids. From germline, CDR1 is DFQATT and CDR2 SNEGSKA (reference sequence).

The chain combines TRBV5-1 with TRBJ2-1; D gene unclear. Germline V lookup: CDR1 SGHRS, CDR2 YFSETQ. The CDR3 sequence is 14 residues long. The V end lost 0 bases, the J end lost 7 bases, and 11 bases lay between the germline ends. The CDR3 nucleotides are TGCGCCAGCAGCTTGGCGTACGAAGCTAATGAGCAGTTCTTC. Translated, it gives CASSLAYEANEQFF. The whole variable domain, filled in from reference TRBV5-1 and TRBJ2-1, reads KAGVTQTPRYLIKTRGQQVTLSCSPISGHRSVSWYQQTPGQGLQFLFEYFSETQRNKGNFPGRFSGRQFSNSRSEMNVSTLELGDSALYLCASSLAYEANEQFFGPGTRLTVL.

Ten or more counts support this clonotype. The chain employs TRBV5-1 and TRBJ2-6, with D unclear. This CDR3 region has 15 residues. Germline loops: CDR1 SGHRS, CDR2 YFSETQ. V dropped 4 bases and J dropped 1 base, with 9 bases sitting between them. CDR3: CASSPTSSGANVLTF. The CDR3 coding sequence is TGCGCCAGCAGCCCGACTTCTTCTGGGGCCAACGTCCTGACTTTC. The full variable domain, with the rest looked up from reference TRBV5-1 and TRBJ2-6, is KAGVTQTPRYLIKTRGQQVTLSCSPISGHRSVSWYQQTPGQGLQFLFEYFSETQRNKGNFPGRFSGRQFSNSRSEMNVSTLELGDSALYLCASSPTSSGANVLTFGAGSRLTVL.

This clonotype came up once. This rearrangement joins TRBV4-1 to TRBJ1-2; 10 bases align to TRBD1. The CDR3 sequence is 16 residues long. Germline trimming cut 4 bases from V and 4 bases from J; bases unmatched to any gene: 9. Germline assignment: CDR1 MGHRA and CDR2 YSYEKL. The CDR3 is CASSPEGTGVGYGYTF. CDR3 DNA: TGCGCCAGCAGCCCCGAAGGGACAGGGGTGGGCTATGGCTACACCTTC.

This clonotype was found a few times. The V gene is TRBV3-1, the J gene TRBJ2-7; perhaps TRBD1 as D (6 bases). The V end was cut by 4 bases, the J end by 6 bases, with 13 bases between. This CDR3 has 13 residues. The germline gives CDR1 LGHDT, CDR2 YNNKEL (reference sequence). The CDR3: CASSPHTGFEQYF. The CDR3, as DNA: TGTGCCAGCAGCCCTCACACAGGGTTCGAGCAGTACTTC.

This clonotype was observed a handful of times. The chain uses TRBV9 and TRBJ2-7, with TRBD2 matching 7 bases. V shed 0 bases and J 3 bases; nucleotides not matched to a gene: 6. The length of the CDR3 is 15 residues. Looked up from germline, CDR1 is SGDLS and CDR2 is YYNGEE. CDR3 sequence reads: CASSVAIGGSYEQYF. In DNA, the CDR3 is TGTGCCAGCAGCGTAGCGATTGGCGGGAGCTACGAGCAGTACTTC.

In its sample, this clonotype was seen many times. The chain has TRBV7-8 and TRBJ1-1; weak D call: TRBD1 (6 bases). Trimming shortened V by 1 base and J by 5 bases, and 11 bases separated the two germline ends. CDR1 is SGHVS and CDR2 is FQNEAQ in the germline V gene. The CDR3 loop spans 14 amino acids. In nucleotides, the CDR3 is TGTGCCAGCAGCTTAGAGCAGGGGCGGACTGAAGCTTTCTTT. It yields the protein CASSLEQGRTEAFF.

The genes are TRBV6-1 and TRBJ2-7; 10 positions match TRBD1. With V trimmed by 6 bases and J by 2 bases, 10 bases remained unmatched. The CDR3 extends over 16 amino acids. Germline CDR1 is MNHNS and CDR2 is SASEGT. The CDR3, as DNA: TGTGCCAGCAGACTGACAGGGGGCGACGGACCCTACGAGCAGTACTTC. This gives the protein CASRLTGGDGPYEQYF.

Here the CDR3 reads CASSPRQGSTGELFF. The CDR3 DNA reads as TGTGCCAGCAGCCCTCGCCAGGGCTCGACCGGGGAGCTGTTTTTT. The V call is TRBV9, the J call TRBJ2-2; maybe TRBD1 (5 bases). V lost 4 bases to trimming and J lost 5 bases, with 15 bases between them. Germline values: CDR1 SGDLS, CDR2 YYNGEE. The CDR3 consists of 15 residues.

The chain is built from TRBV2 and TRBJ2-7; D is unclear. The CDR3 has 15 residues. V lost 6 bases and J lost 1, with 16 bases in between. The V gene's germline CDR1 is SNHLY and CDR2 FYNNEI. CDR3 sequence (DNA): TGTGCCAGCAGCGTCACCCGATCACCGTCCTACGAGCAGTACTTC. Its protein product is CASSVTRSPSYEQYF.

This clonotype was seen more than once but under ten times. The V gene is TRBV7-2, the J gene TRBJ2-3; D is perhaps TRBD2 (5 bases). Trimming stripped 3 bases from V and 4 bases from J, with 11 bases between. This CDR3 spans 14 amino acids. Germline V gene sequence: CDR1 SGHTA, CDR2 FQGNSA. This CDR3 is CASSFQLASDTQYF. CDR3 in DNA: TGTGCCAGCAGCTTCCAATTAGCGTCAGATACGCAGTATTTT.

This clonotype was counted ten times or more. CDR3 region: CSAPVSGTSARSYNEQFF. CDR3 DNA sequence: TGCAGTGCCCCGGTATCTGGGACTAGCGCCCGATCCTACAATGAGCAGTTCTTC. The chain is built from TRBV20-1 and TRBJ2-1, with 10 bases that match TRBD2. This CDR3 comprises 18 residues. CDR1 and CDR2 (germline): DFQATT, SNEGSKA (reference sequence). V lost 6 bases and J lost 1; bases outside the gene matches: 15.

The chain carries TRBV12-3 or TRBV12-4 and TRBJ1-1; D is undetermined. There are 12 residues in the CDR3. Trimming took 2 bases from V and 6 from J, leaving 7 bases between them. CDR3 residues: CASSLIVAEAFF. In DNA form, the CDR3 reads TGTGCCAGCAGTTTAATTGTAGCTGAAGCTTTCTTT.

J is TRBJ1-6 and V is TRBV2; D is unresolved. Trimming pared 6 bases from V and 0 bases from J, leaving 6 bases between. The CDR3 spans 14 residues. Germline V CDR1 and CDR2: SNHLY, FYNNEI. The DNA of the CDR3 is TGTGCCAGCAGCGTCGGCTCCTATAATTCACCCCTCCACTTT. Translating gives CASSVGSYNSPLHF.

V is TRBV4-2 and J is TRBJ2-5; D unresolved. The germline V gene encodes CDR1 LGHNA and CDR2 YNFKEQ. This CDR3 region has 14 residues. V lost 0 bases, J lost 7 bases, and 12 bases lay in between. In nucleotides, the CDR3 is TGTGCCAGCAGCCAAGATAGAGCCTCGGGGACCCAGTACTTC. It specifies CASSQDRASGTQYF.

CDR3 nucleotides: TGTGCCAGCAGGAATAGCGGGGGAAACATTCAGTACTTC. It translates to CASRNSGGNIQYF. The chain combines TRBV12-3 or TRBV12-4 with TRBJ2-4, with 9 bases matching TRBD2. The V gene end was trimmed by 6 bases and the J gene end by 6 bases; junction bases not matched to a gene: 3. This CDR3 is 13 amino acids long.

The chain is built from TRBV4-2 and TRBJ2-1; D is perhaps TRBD2 (7 bases). Germline assignment: CDR1 LGHNA and CDR2 YNFKEQ. This CDR3 has 14 residues. The germline V and J ends were trimmed by 7 bases and 5 bases, with 15 bases remaining between them. CDR3 residues: CASTPRGAHNEQFF. CDR3 coding DNA: TGTGCCAGCACCCCCCGGGGGGCTCACAATGAGCAGTTCTTC.

The rearrangement uses TRBV5-1 and TRBJ2-1; 7 bases fit TRBD2. This CDR3 spans 15 amino acids. CDR1 is SGHRS, CDR2 YFSETQ, per germline. The V gene end was trimmed by 2 bases and the J gene end by 2 bases; junction bases not matched to a gene: 4. In nucleotides, the CDR3 is TGCGCCAGCAGCTTACCCGGGACTACCTACAATGAGCAGTTCTTC. Its translation is CASSLPGTTYNEQFF.

In this sample, this clonotype turned up many times. V usage is TRBV9 and J usage is TRBJ2-7, with TRBD1 identical over 9 bases. Germline V gene data show CDR1 as SGDLS and CDR2 as YYNGEE. Losses at the gene ends were 3 bases for V and 2 bases for J; bases not matched to a gene: 0. The CDR3 extends over 13 amino acids. Written as DNA, the CDR3 is TGTGCCAGCAGCGGACAGGGGGCCTACGAGCAGTACTTC. The encoded protein is CASSGQGAYEQYF.

This clonotype was seen a handful of times. This chain uses TRBV7-2 with TRBJ1-2; D not resolved. The CDR3 contains 12 residues. Trimming pared 3 bases from V and 13 bases from J, leaving 15 bases between. Per the germline V gene, CDR1 is SGHTA and CDR2 is FQGNSA. The DNA for the CDR3 is TGTGCCAGCAGCTTTAGGCCCACTGGGTGCACCTTC. Translation gives CASSFRPTGCTF.

This chain joins TRBV7-2 and TRBJ2-3; 13 bases fit TRBD2. Germline V gene data show CDR1 as SGHTA and CDR2 as FQGNSA. This CDR3 has 17 residues. With 2 bases clipped from V and 1 base from J, the junction kept 3 bases outside the gene matches. CDR3 DNA sequence: TGTGCCAGCAGCTTACGACTAGCGGGAGGTCGCACAGATACGCAGTATTTT. It translates to CASSLRLAGGRTDTQYF.

V is TRBV4-2 and J is TRBJ1-1; a possible D gene is TRBD1 (6 bases). Germline V gives CDR1 LGHNA, CDR2 YNFKEQ. V was pared by 2 bases and J by 6 bases, with 13 bases between. CDR3 length equals 14 residues. The CDR3 loop reads CASSQNRAGAEAFF. CDR3 nucleotides: TGTGCCAGCAGCCAAAACAGGGCCGGAGCTGAAGCTTTCTTT.

There are a few counts of this clonotype. This sequence joins TRBV30 and TRBJ2-5; no reliable D call. Germline-derived CDR1 and CDR2 are GTSNPN and SVGIG (reference sequence). The CDR3 covers 13 residues. With 4 bases removed from V and 5 bases from J, the gap between germline ends came to 14 bases. CDR3: CAWTVGQGETQYF. The DNA of the CDR3 is TGTGCCTGGACCGTGGGCCAAGGCGAGACCCAGTACTTC.